This entry is about one T cell receptor beta chain. This clone showed up just a few times. The target of this receptor is not known. The record has no base qualities; no much larger clone is one base away. The data belong to a study of OX40 agonist ivuxolimab in advanced cancers. About the investigation overall: The costimulatory receptor OX40 (CD134) was targeted by ivuxolimab, a fully human IgG2 agonistic monoclonal antibody. In the dose-escalation cohort, around four fifths of patients were male, and the mean age was roughly 60 years with a range of roughly 20 to 79. Peripheral TCRbeta sequencing was intended to test whether TCR sequence diversity was altered and clonal T-cell expansion was caused by ivuxolimab. Intravenous ivuxolimab was administered to patients every 2 weeks at six dose levels: 0.01, 0.1, 0.3, 1.5, 3 and 10 mg/kg. The paper covers the monotherapy dose-escalation part of the phase I ivuxolimab trial, which included N of about 50 patients. Prior anti-PD-1, anti-PD-L1 or anti-CTLA-4 therapy was permitted, and approximately 40% of dose-escalation patients had received checkpoint inhibitors. Partial responses occurred in three dose-escalation patients: two with cutaneous melanoma and one with hepatocellular carcinoma. Of the roughly 50 dose-escalation patients, hepatocellular carcinoma was present in roughly 19, melanoma in some 15, renal cell carcinoma in 9 and head and neck cancer in 9.

Measured from the cysteine to the phenylalanine, the CDR3 is 15 residues long. CDR3 DNA only is kept here, 45 bases in frame from base 1. The germline V gene provides CDR1 SGDLS and CDR2 YYNGEE. At the junction V is shortened by 4 bases and J by 10 bases, with 18 bases in between. Genomic DNA was extracted from sorted cells for sequencing of the TCRbeta CDR3 region. The immunoSEQ Assay was used for sequencing of TCRbeta CDR3 regions. This is the immuneACCESS table as TCRdb keeps it, with only in-frame sequences that have V and J called. A part of the clones is gone; compared with another copy, unresolved V genes explain less than half, and the rest is unexplained. The sample profile shows about 24,000 clones; about two thirds of them were found once. The top ten hold 15% to 20% of the sample. The trial excluded patients who had a history of autoimmune disease or were on systemic immunosuppression. Peripheral blood for TCR sequencing was drawn from every dose cohort at baseline, at cycle 4 day 1 and at cycle 7 day 1. The samples were drawn from a first-in-human, open-label, multicenter phase I dose-escalation trial of ivuxolimab. Adults with locally advanced or metastatic head and neck squamous cell, hepatocellular, melanoma or renal cell carcinoma were enrolled in the trial. Before TCR sequencing, CD4+ and CD8+ T cells were separately sorted from peripheral blood.

The investigation overall reported the following: The antigen specificity of the clonally expanded peripheral T cells was not determined. At doses of 0.1 to 3.0 mg/kg, clonal expansion of both CD4+ and CD8+ blood T cells was observed from baseline to week 6. In partial responders in the 0.1-3.0 mg/kg groups, normalized peripheral clonal expansion was found to be among the lowest, especially among CD8+ T cells. On average, CD8+ T cells showed more expanded clones than CD4+ T cells after ivuxolimab. Low levels of normalized T-cell clonal expansion were also shown by some nonresponding patients.

In this chain, TRBV9 is recombined with TRBJ1-6; a weak D assignment points to TRBD1 (6 bases agree). The sequence was obtained from an adult with an advanced solid tumor such as melanoma, head and neck, liver or kidney cancer. Sequencing used CD4+ or CD8+ T cells sorted from blood, obtained in a trial of the OX40 agonist ivuxolimab. Read as DNA, the sequence is TGTGCCAGCAGCTCTACAGAGGCAGGGGACTCACCCCTCCACTTT. This sequence encodes CASSSTEAGDSPLHF. With all but the CDR3 taken from the reference TRBV9 and TRBJ1-6 genes, the full variable domain is: DSGVTQTPKHLITATGQRVTLRCSPRSGDLSVYWYQQSLDQGLQFLIQYYNGEERAKGNILERFSAQQFPDLHSELNLSSLELGDSALYFCASSSTEAGDSPLHFGNGTRLTVT.